A single sample gave rise to the 31 T cell receptor beta chains below, sequenced in a study of blood T cell repertoires in COVID-19. This table comes from immunoSEQ multiplex PCR, and its TCRdb copy is limited to in-frame clones, with some not included. The profile shows about 15,000 clones, roughly 79% of them singletons. Material for sequencing was peripheral blood. These receptor sequences come from a man between 65 and 85 years old with active or convalescent COVID-19.

This clone was counted a single time. The CDR3 bases are TGTGCCAGTAGTCCACCGTTCAGGCTTAACACTGAAGCTTTCTTT. Its translation: CASSPPFRLNTEAFF. This chain joins TRBV19 and TRBJ1-1; D is unresolved. V was clipped by 5 bases and J by 2 bases, with 15 bases between them. Germline CDR1 and CDR2: LNHDA and SQIVND (reference sequence). The CDR3 totals 15 residues.

This chain links TRBV7-9 with TRBJ2-2; 11 positions agree with TRBD1. Germline CDR1 and CDR2: SEHNR and FQNEAQ (reference sequence). The V and J ends lost 2 bases and 3 bases, in that order; junction bases with no gene match: 8. The CDR3 has 18 residues. CDR3 amino acids: CASSLRTGGSKDTGELFF. In DNA, the CDR3 is TGTGCCAGCAGCTTACGGACAGGGGGCTCAAAAGACACCGGGGAGCTGTTTTTT.

The rearrangement joins TRBV2 to TRBJ2-7; no definite D call. This CDR3 region has 15 residues. Looked up from germline, CDR1 is SNHLY and CDR2 is FYNNEI. Trimming removed 1 base from V and 0 bases from J, with 10 bases in between. As DNA, the CDR3 is TGTGCCAGCAGTGAAGGGGCCCGTGGCTCCTACGAGCAGTACTTC. This gives the protein CASSEGARGSYEQYF.

The J gene is TRBJ1-1, the V gene TRBV18; TRBD1 agrees at 8 bases. The V gene's germline CDR1 is KGHSH and CDR2 LQKENI. The CDR3 loop spans 15 amino acids. V lost 2 bases, J lost 5 bases, and 7 bases stayed unmatched. CDR3 nucleotides: TGTGCCAGCTCACCAACCACAGGGGGAGGTACTGAAGCTTTCTTT. This codes for CASSPTTGGGTEAFF.

This chain joins TRBV7-9 and TRBJ2-3, with 10 bases fitting TRBD2. The germline V gene has CDR1 SEHNR and CDR2 FQNEAQ (reference sequence). Germline trimming cut 5 bases from V and 4 bases from J; bases unmatched to any gene: 12. CDR3 length: 17 residues. Here the CDR3 DNA reads TGTGCCAGCAGCCGCTCCAAAGCGGGAGGGCGGGCAGATACGCAGTATTTT. Translation gives CASSRSKAGGRADTQYF.

The chain has TRBV7-8 and TRBJ2-7; D ambiguous. Germline V gives CDR1 SGHVS, CDR2 FQNEAQ. Trimming shortened V by 5 bases and J by 7 bases, and 12 bases separated the two germline ends. The CDR3 has 12 amino acids. The DNA of the CDR3 is TGTGCCAGCAGCCCAGAGGTCCGGGAGCAGTACTTC. It encodes CASSPEVREQYF.

This chain connects TRBV5-1 to TRBJ2-7, with 7 bases that match TRBD1. Germline loops: CDR1 SGHRS, CDR2 YFSETQ. This CDR3 is 14 amino acids long. Trimming removed 1 base from V and 4 bases from J; junction bases left unmatched: 5. CDR3 in amino acids: CASSLSEGAYEQYF. The CDR3 DNA reads TGCGCCAGCAGCTTGAGTGAGGGGGCGTACGAGCAGTACTTC. Combining the CDR3 with reference TRBV5-1 and TRBJ2-7 gives the whole variable domain KAGVTQTPRYLIKTRGQQVTLSCSPISGHRSVSWYQQTPGQGLQFLFEYFSETQRNKGNFPGRFSGRQFSNSRSEMNVSTLELGDSALYLCASSLSEGAYEQYFGPGTRLTVT.

The chain uses TRBV6-4 and TRBJ2-3; 7 bases fit TRBD2. The germline CDR1 and CDR2 sequences are MRHNA and SNTAGT. V shed 6 bases and J 0 bases; nucleotides not matched to a gene: 6. This CDR3 comprises 15 residues. The CDR3 spells CASSRSGDSTDTQYF. CDR3 sequence (DNA): TGTGCCAGCAGCCGGAGCGGGGATAGCACAGATACGCAGTATTTT.

The gene calls are TRBV27 and TRBJ2-7; 10 bases fit TRBD1. The junction had 3 bases not matched to a gene; V was cut back by 9 bases and J by 4 bases. The CDR3 totals 12 residues. CDR1 is MNHEY, CDR2 SMNVEV, per germline (reference sequence). This chain's CDR3 is CARTGGRYEQYF. The CDR3 DNA follows: TGTGCCAGGACAGGGGGCAGGTACGAGCAGTACTTC.

This rearrangement joins TRBV30 to TRBJ2-1; 7 positions match TRBD2. With V trimmed by 3 bases and J by 8 bases, 10 bases remained unmatched. Looked up from germline, CDR1 is GTSNPN and CDR2 is SVGIG (reference sequence). The CDR3 has 14 residues. The CDR3 coding sequence is TGTGCCTGGAGGGGGCTAGCGGCTGGCCATGAGCAGTTCTTC. Amino acids: CAWRGLAAGHEQFF.

The rearrangement links TRBV14 to TRBJ2-2, with D perhaps TRBD1 (5 bases). Germline CDR1 and CDR2: SGHDN and FVKESK. V lost 3 bases and J 1 base, leaving 9 bases between the germline ends. The CDR3 has 15 residues. Written as DNA, the CDR3 is TGTGCCAGCAGCCATGGGGCGGAGAACACCGGGGAGCTGTTTTTT. This encodes CASSHGAENTGELFF.

V gene TRBV2 combines with J gene TRBJ2-3; TRBD2 aligns across 9 bases. V trimming: 3 bases; J trimming: 2 bases; junction bases outside the gene matches: 3. CDR1 and CDR2 from the germline V gene are SNHLY and FYNNEI. This CDR3 is built from 15 residues. CDR3 DNA sequence: TGTGCCAGCAGTGAGGTAGCGGGGGACACAGATACGCAGTATTTT. Protein: CASSEVAGDTDTQYF.

The genes are TRBV9 and TRBJ1-3, with D possibly matching TRBD1 (5 bases). Trimming removed 4 bases from V and 1 base from J, with 12 bases in between. Germline-derived CDR1 and CDR2 are SGDLS and YYNGEE. The CDR3 runs to 15 residues. The CDR3 DNA reads as TGTGCCAGCAGCCGCGACAGTTTGTCTGGAAACACCATATATTTT. It specifies CASSRDSLSGNTIYF. The whole variable domain, filled in from reference TRBV9 and TRBJ1-3, reads DSGVTQTPKHLITATGQRVTLRCSPRSGDLSVYWYQQSLDQGLQFLIQYYNGEERAKGNILERFSAQQFPDLHSELNLSSLELGDSALYFCASSRDSLSGNTIYFGEGSWLTVV.

The rearrangement links TRBV18 to TRBJ2-5; the match to TRBD1 covers 9 bases. V was clipped by 0 bases and J by 2 bases; unmatched bases: 10. CDR3 length: 18 amino acids. CDR1 KGHSH and CDR2 LQKENI come from the germline V gene. The CDR3 coding sequence is TGTGCCAGCTCACCACCTTCCATTACAGGGGGCTGGCAAGAGACCCAGTACTTC. Amino acids: CASSPPSITGGWQETQYF.

This chain joins TRBV27 and TRBJ2-4; TRBD2 agrees at 9 bases. With V trimmed by 2 bases and J by 3 bases, 17 bases remained unmatched. This CDR3 is built from 20 residues. Germline values: CDR1 MNHEY, CDR2 SMNVEV (reference sequence). The CDR3 nucleotides are TGTGCCAGCAGTTTACTAGTCCCCAGCGGGGGGCAGGGGGGCAAAAACATTCAGTACTTC. It codes for CASSLLVPSGGQGGKNIQYF.

This clone was detected once. The gene calls are TRBV6-6 and TRBJ1-5; no clear D. Germline lookup yields CDR1 MNHNY and CDR2 SVGAGI (reference sequence). The CDR3 runs to 15 residues. V gave up 6 bases and J gave up 1 base, with 13 bases separating them. The CDR3 coding sequence is TGTGCCAGCAGATGGACTCCTGGGAGCAATCAGCCCCAGCATTTT. This gives the protein CASRWTPGSNQPQHF.

This clone was counted a single time. The chain recombines TRBV18 with TRBJ1-2; TRBD1 matches 8 bases. Germline V CDR1 and CDR2: KGHSH, LQKENI. V lost 3 bases to trimming and J lost 3 bases; unmatched junction nucleotides: 6. The CDR3 runs 15 residues. CDR3 region: CASSPVSQGDYGYTF. In DNA form, the CDR3 reads TGTGCCAGCTCACCCGTCTCACAGGGGGACTATGGCTACACCTTC.

The chain combines TRBV28 with TRBJ2-2; 9 positions match TRBD2. J gave up 4 bases and V 6 bases, and 9 bases lay outside the gene matches. The CDR3 spans 16 residues. Germline V gives CDR1 MDHEN, CDR2 SYDVKM. The CDR3: CASRQEAGGVTGELFF. CDR3 nucleotide sequence: TGTGCCAGCAGACAAGAGGCGGGAGGGGTCACCGGGGAGCTGTTTTTT.

This chain connects TRBV28 to TRBJ1-6; 12 nucleotides line up with TRBD1. The CDR3 runs 15 residues. Germline values: CDR1 MDHEN, CDR2 SYDVKM. Trimming removed 5 bases from V and 10 bases from J; junction bases left unmatched: 6. CDR3 residues: CASSAGTGGSSPLHF. The CDR3 coding sequence is TGTGCCAGCAGTGCCGGGACAGGGGGCTCATCACCCCTCCACTTT.

The chain joins TRBV7-3 to TRBJ1-2; possible D gene TRBD1, 5 bases. The CDR3 length is 13 residues. The germline CDR1 and CDR2 sequences are SGHTA and FQGTGA. V was pared by 1 base and J by 6 bases, with 9 bases between. The chain's CDR3 is CASSLSLGDGYTF. CDR3 nucleotides: TGTGCCAGCAGCTTAAGCTTAGGGGATGGCTACACCTTC.

The chain carries TRBV19 and TRBJ1-5, with 8 positions matching TRBD1. This CDR3 has 16 residues. Germline assignment: CDR1 LNHDA and CDR2 SQIVND (reference sequence). Unmatched junction bases numbered 7, after V lost 4 bases and J lost 2 bases. CDR3 amino acids: CASSTRTGIGNQPQHF. CDR3 DNA sequence: TGTGCCAGTAGTACACGGACAGGGATCGGCAATCAGCCCCAGCATTTT.

This chain uses TRBV30 with TRBJ1-5, with a possible D match to TRBD1 (5 bases). Germline V gene sequence: CDR1 GTSNPN, CDR2 SVGIG (reference sequence). The V and J ends lost 5 bases and 0 bases respectively, with 11 bases between them. This CDR3 region has 14 residues. CDR3 DNA: TGTGCCTGGGGCGCAGGGTTTAGCAATCAGCCCCAGCATTTT. Translation: CAWGAGFSNQPQHF.

This clone was detected a few times. This chain connects TRBV28 to TRBJ1-6; weak D call: TRBD1 (5 bases). CDR3 length: 16 residues. The germline V gene has CDR1 MDHEN and CDR2 SYDVKM. The V end was cut by 6 bases, the J end by 4 bases, with 16 bases between. DNA for the CDR3: TGTGCCAGCAGGCGACAGAATAGCTATTATAATTCACCCCTCCACTTT. Amino acids: CASRRQNSYYNSPLHF.

This clone appeared once. The chain links TRBV6-5 to TRBJ2-3; D is perhaps TRBD2 (5 bases). The CDR3 spans 14 residues. Germline CDR1 MNHEY, CDR2 SVGAGI. V lost 7 bases and J 3 bases, leaving 14 bases between the germline ends. CDR3 amino acids: CASKASGLTDTQYF. The CDR3 nucleotides are TGTGCCAGCAAGGCTAGTGGACTTACAGATACGCAGTATTTT.

The chain couples TRBV27 to TRBJ1-4; 8 bases line up with TRBD1. The V segment lost 6 bases and the J segment 8 bases; nucleotides outside the gene matches: 11. The germline gives CDR1 MNHEY, CDR2 SMNVEV (reference sequence). CDR3 length: 15 amino acids. The CDR3 DNA is TGTGCCAGCAGCCTTACAGGGGGTGGGTTGGAAAAACTGTTTTTT. Translation gives CASSLTGGGLEKLFF.

The chain has TRBV7-9 and TRBJ1-5, with 9 bases identical to TRBD1. Germline-derived CDR1 and CDR2 are SEHNR and FQNEAQ (reference sequence). V was clipped by 1 base and J by 2 bases; unmatched bases: 3. The CDR3 spans 16 residues. As DNA, the CDR3 is TGTGCCAGCAGCTTAGGACAGGGGGAAGGCAATCAGCCCCAGCATTTT. This gives the protein CASSLGQGEGNQPQHF.

The V and J genes are TRBV5-1 and TRBJ2-5, with D perhaps matching TRBD1 (6 bases). V lost 5 bases to trimming and J lost 5 bases, with 16 bases between them. The CDR3 sequence is 14 residues long. CDR1 and CDR2 (germline): SGHRS, YFSETQ. CDR3 bases: TGCGCCAGCAGTGGGGGCGTCCCTGGGGAGACCCAGTACTTC. Amino acid sequence: CASSGGVPGETQYF.

This clone has more than one count but fewer than ten. The CDR3 nucleotides are TGTGCCAGCAGCGTAGGGGCAGGGGTCGAAAAACTGTTTTTT. It yields the protein CASSVGAGVEKLFF. The chain uses TRBV9 and TRBJ1-4; TRBD1 is a possible D gene (6 bases). Germline loops: CDR1 SGDLS, CDR2 YYNGEE. V lost 0 bases to trimming and J lost 8 bases, with 11 bases between them. The length of the CDR3 is 14 residues.

The chain combines TRBV7-9 with TRBJ1-2, with D perhaps matching TRBD1 (6 bases). V was trimmed by 5 bases and J by 7 bases, leaving 20 bases between them. The germline CDR1 and CDR2 sequences are SEHNR and FQNEAQ (reference sequence). The CDR3 is made up of 15 amino acids. This chain's CDR3 is CASSKSKQGGSGYTF. The CDR3 nucleotides are TGTGCCAGCAGCAAGTCGAAACAGGGTGGTAGTGGCTACACCTTC.

The J gene is TRBJ2-1, the V gene TRBV7-9; D might be TRBD1 (6 bases). The germline CDR1 and CDR2 sequences are SEHNR and FQNEAQ (reference sequence). V lost 2 bases to trimming and J lost 4 bases, with 18 bases between them. CDR3 length: 17 amino acids. This CDR3 reads CASSLSMSGTLYNEQFF. Here the CDR3 DNA reads TGTGCCAGCAGCTTATCAATGTCCGGGACACTATACAATGAGCAGTTCTTC.

V is TRBV28 and J is TRBJ1-4, with D possibly TRBD1 on 5 matching bases. V lost 1 base and J lost 8, with 14 bases in between. CDR3 length: 15 amino acids. Germline V lookup: CDR1 MDHEN, CDR2 SYDVKM. CDR3 DNA: TGTGCCAGCAGTTTATTGGCAGGGCTGGAAGAAAAACTGTTTTTT. This codes for CASSLLAGLEEKLFF.